The T cell receptor (beta chain) described here comes from a study of CD8+CD57+ T cells in acquired aplastic anemia (dated by TCRdb to the late 2010s). The study in broad terms: On average, sorted CD4+ and CD8+ cells yielded 3.2 ug of extracted DNA, with a range of roughly 0.18 to 30 ug. A CD8+CD57+ expansion meant a frequency higher than the mean frequency seen in healthy subjects.

Flow cytometry had shown CD8+CD57+ cell expansion in the patients selected for sequencing. Every patient had a diagnosis of severe acquired aplastic anemia based on International Study of Aplastic Anemia and Agranulocytosis and Camitta criteria. Patients had received no therapy at the time of blood sampling. TCR repertoires of sorted CD4+ and CD8+ blood T cells from severe aplastic anemia patients and healthy subjects were deep-sequenced in the study. Patients were enrolled under clinicaltrials.gov protocols 00001620, 01623167, 00001397, 00071045, 00081523 and 00961064 in the USA. Ficoll-Paque density gradient centrifugation was used to isolate peripheral blood mononuclear cells. Before DNA extraction, CD4+ and CD8+ T cells were sorted by FACS or by magnetic beads. Reading the germline V gene gives CDR1 SGHTS and CDR2 YDEGEE. The trim is 0 bases for V and 0 bases for J, with a gap of 7 bases between the germline ends. Spanning cysteine to phenylalanine, the CDR3 consists of 15 amino acids. The only DNA kept is the CDR3, 45 bases in frame from the first base.

TCR beta VDJ combination and CDR3 sequence profiling used genomic DNA as the template. TCR repertoire sequencing was run on an Illumina HiSeq 2000. The published analysis was carried out like this. Repertoire assessment relied on Simpson's diversity index, CDR3 size and DJ length profiles, and TRBV/TRBJ rearrangement plots. Whichever DNA sequence was most abundant in the deep sequencing data was defined as the immunodominant clone. CDR3 amino acid sequences were checked for sharing between subjects and were compared against published repertoires and the VDJdb database. Using fastp at Q25 and MiXCR, TCRdb reprocessed the public reads and kept productive beta chains. A single entry per CDR3 protein holds the most common genes and DNA from its merged rows. In this record, the V and J calls reflect TCRdb's handling and not the investigators' own analysis. The sample table records some 140,000 distinct CDR3 sequences; over 50% of these occur just once. Of the sample, more than 10% is held by the ten largest clones.

Study-wide conclusions, independent of this receptor: Patients and healthy controls showed no significant difference in CD8+ Simpson's diversity (P=0.060). Twenty-nine CD8+ CDR3 sequences were shared between patients and controls but appeared highly expressed in patients and within their immunodominant clones.

This clonotype was counted a few times. The specificity of this receptor is unknown. Within one base of it there is no much larger clone, and no base qualities were kept. The chain is encoded by TRBV5-8 joined to TRBJ1-3; confidence is insufficient to name the D gene. The origin of this receptor is a human donor with aplastic anemia. Sequencing was done on a sample of sorted CD4+, CD8+, or CD8+CD57+ T cells (not recorded which) from PBMCs. The CDR3 reads as follows: CASSLGASSGNTIYF. DNA sequence: TGTGCCAGCAGCTTGGGTGCCAGCTCTGGAAACACCATATATTTT.